Sequencing of this T cell receptor (beta chain) was carried out in a study of T cells in Graves' hyperthyroidism and ophthalmopathy. Broader study findings: A model built on 13 V-J features separated ophthalmopathy from stable hyperthyroidism.

Many counts were recorded for this clonotype. Its antigen is as yet unknown. This CDR3 is built from 17 residues. The germline CDR1 and CDR2 sequences are DFQATT and SNEGSKA (reference sequence). V was clipped by 5 bases and J by 3 bases, with 26 bases between them. From RNA transcripts, TCR beta CDR3 regions were amplified. In the first-round RT-PCR of the TCR CDR3, the HTBI primer set was used. TCRdb itself ran the multiplex PCR reads through MiXCR, one entry per CDR3 protein. The data hold some 720,000 distinct CDR3 sequences, with 16% observed a single time. The specimen was blood. V and J are TRBV20-1 and TRBJ2-7; maybe TRBD2 (7 bases). The clonotype comes from a man younger than 35 with Graves' hyperthyroidism. DNA for the CDR3: TGCAGTGCTTCCAAGCCCGCCGTGGGAGGGGGGAACTACGAGCAGTACTTC. This codes for CSASKPAVGGGNYEQYF.